This T cell receptor (beta chain) appears in the sequencing data of a study of post-analysis software for immune sequencing data. Study outcomes and limitations: Five TRBV segments appeared more often in patients than in controls, and TRBV5-6, TRBV5-1 and TRBV20-1 were among these. Compared against controls, patients with multiple sclerosis displayed significantly lower normalized Chao1 diversity. Strong same-batch co-clustering of samples appeared with F measure clustering.

cDNA libraries of TCR beta carried unique molecular identifiers. cDNA molecules numbering roughly 0.5 million came from roughly 1 to 10 million T cells. TCRdb redid the calling of the PCR reads with MiXCR, one entry per CDR3 protein. Among over 300,000 distinct CDR3 sequences listed, about a third were seen once. CDR3 length equals 10 residues. Deletions cut 8 bases from V and 2 bases from J, with 3 bases between. Germline CDR1 is MDHEN and CDR2 is SYDVKM. To note about this clonotype: What it binds is not known.

The chain couples TRBV28 to TRBJ1-1; D uncertain. The source material was blood. This sequence was found in a girl aged 5-17 years with multiple sclerosis. CDR3 sequence reads: CASGNTEAFF. The DNA for the CDR3 is TGTGCCAGCGGTAACACTGAAGCTTTCTTT.